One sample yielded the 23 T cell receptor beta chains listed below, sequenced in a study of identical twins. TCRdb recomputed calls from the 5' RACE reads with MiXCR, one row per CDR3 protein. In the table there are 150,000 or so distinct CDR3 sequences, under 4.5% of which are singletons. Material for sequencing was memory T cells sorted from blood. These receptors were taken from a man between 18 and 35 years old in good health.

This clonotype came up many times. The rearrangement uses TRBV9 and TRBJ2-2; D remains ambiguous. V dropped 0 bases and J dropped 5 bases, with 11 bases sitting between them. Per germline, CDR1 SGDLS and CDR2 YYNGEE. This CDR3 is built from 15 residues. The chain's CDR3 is CASSVDSPGTGELFF. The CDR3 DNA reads TGTGCCAGCAGCGTAGATTCCCCTGGTACCGGGGAGCTGTTTTTT.

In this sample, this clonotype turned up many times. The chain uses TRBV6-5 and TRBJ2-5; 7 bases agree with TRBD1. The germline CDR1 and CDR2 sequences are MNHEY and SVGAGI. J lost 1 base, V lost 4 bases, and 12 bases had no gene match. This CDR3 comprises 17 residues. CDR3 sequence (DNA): TGTGCCAGCAGTTGGGACAGCTTGACCCCGAGCCAAGAGACCCAGTACTTC. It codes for CASSWDSLTPSQETQYF.

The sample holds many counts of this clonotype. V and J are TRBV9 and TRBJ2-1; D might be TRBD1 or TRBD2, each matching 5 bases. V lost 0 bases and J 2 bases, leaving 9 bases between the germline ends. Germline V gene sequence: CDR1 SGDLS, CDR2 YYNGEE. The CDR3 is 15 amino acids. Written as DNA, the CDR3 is TGTGCCAGCAGCGTAGCCCGGGGACCCTACAATGAGCAGTTCTTC. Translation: CASSVARGPYNEQFF.

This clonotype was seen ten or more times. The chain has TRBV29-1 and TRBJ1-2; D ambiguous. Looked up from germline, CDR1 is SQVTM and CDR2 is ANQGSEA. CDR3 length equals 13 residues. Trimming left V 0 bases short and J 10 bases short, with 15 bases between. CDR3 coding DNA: TGCAGCGTTGAAGATGGGATGGGGTTCTTCTACACCTTC. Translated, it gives CSVEDGMGFFYTF.

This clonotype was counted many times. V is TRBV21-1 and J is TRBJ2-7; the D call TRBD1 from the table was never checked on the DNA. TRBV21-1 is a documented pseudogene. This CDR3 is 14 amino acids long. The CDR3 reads CASSRTGDAYEQYF. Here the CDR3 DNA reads TGTGCCAGCAGCAGGACAGGGGATGCCTACGAGCAGTACTTC.

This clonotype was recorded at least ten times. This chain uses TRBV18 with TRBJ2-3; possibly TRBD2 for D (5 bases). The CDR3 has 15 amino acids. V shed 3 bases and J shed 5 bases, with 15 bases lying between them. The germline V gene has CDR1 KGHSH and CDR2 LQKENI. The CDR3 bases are TGTGCCAGCTCACCGGCCCAAGGAGGTGGAGATACGCAGTATTTT. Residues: CASSPAQGGGDTQYF.

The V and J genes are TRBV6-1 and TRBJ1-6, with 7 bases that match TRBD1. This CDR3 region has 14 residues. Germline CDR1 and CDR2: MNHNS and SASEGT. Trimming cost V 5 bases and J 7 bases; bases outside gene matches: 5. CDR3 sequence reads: CASSPGQTNSPLHF. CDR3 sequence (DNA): TGTGCCAGCAGTCCGGGACAGACAAATTCACCCCTCCACTTT.

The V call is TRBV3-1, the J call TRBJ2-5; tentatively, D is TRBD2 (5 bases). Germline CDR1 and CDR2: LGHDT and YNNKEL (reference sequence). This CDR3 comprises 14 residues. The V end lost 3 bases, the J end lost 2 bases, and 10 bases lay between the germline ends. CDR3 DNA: TGTGCCAGCAGCCACCGGGGTCGGCAAGAGACCCAGTACTTC. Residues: CASSHRGRQETQYF.

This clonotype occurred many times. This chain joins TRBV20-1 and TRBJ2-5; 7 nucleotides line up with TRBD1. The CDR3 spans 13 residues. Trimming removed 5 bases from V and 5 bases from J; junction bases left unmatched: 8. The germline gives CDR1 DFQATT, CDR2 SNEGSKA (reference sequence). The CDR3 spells CSAPGQRAETQYF. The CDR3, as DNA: TGCAGTGCTCCGGGACAGAGAGCGGAGACCCAGTACTTC.

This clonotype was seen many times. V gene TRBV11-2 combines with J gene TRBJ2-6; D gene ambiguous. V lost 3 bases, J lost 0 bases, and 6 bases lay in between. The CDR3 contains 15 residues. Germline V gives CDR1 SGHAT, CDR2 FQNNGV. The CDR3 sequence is CASSFVRSGANVLTF. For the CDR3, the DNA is TGTGCCAGCAGCTTTGTCCGCTCTGGGGCCAACGTCCTGACTTTC. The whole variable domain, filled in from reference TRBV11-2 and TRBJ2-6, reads EAGVAQSPRYKIIEKRQSVAFWCNPISGHATLYWYQQILGQGPKLLIQFQNNGVVDDSQLPKDRFSAERLKGVDSTLKIQPAKLEDSAVYLCASSFVRSGANVLTFGAGSRLTVL.

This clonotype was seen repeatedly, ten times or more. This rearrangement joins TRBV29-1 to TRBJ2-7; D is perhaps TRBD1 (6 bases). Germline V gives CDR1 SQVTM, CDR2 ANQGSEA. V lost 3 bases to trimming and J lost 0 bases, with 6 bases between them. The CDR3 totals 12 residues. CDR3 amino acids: CSVETGSYEQYF. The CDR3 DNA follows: TGCAGCGTTGAGACAGGCTCCTACGAGCAGTACTTC.

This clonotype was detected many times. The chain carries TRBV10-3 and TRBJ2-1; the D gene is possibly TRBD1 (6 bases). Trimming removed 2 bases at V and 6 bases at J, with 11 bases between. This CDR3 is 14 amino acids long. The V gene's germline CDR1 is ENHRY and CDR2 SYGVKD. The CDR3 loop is CAISEHDRRNEQFF. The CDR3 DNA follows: TGTGCCATCAGTGAGCATGACAGGCGCAATGAGCAGTTCTTC.

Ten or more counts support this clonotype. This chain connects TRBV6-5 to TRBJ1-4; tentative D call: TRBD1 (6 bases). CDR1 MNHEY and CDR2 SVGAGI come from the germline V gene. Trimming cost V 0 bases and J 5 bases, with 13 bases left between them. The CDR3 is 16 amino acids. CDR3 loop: CASSYSTAGANEKLFF. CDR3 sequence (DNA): TGTGCCAGCAGTTACTCGACCGCAGGGGCAAATGAAAAACTGTTTTTT.

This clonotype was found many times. The CDR3 spells CASSKEWGEQYV. In DNA form, the CDR3 reads TGTGCCAGCAGCAAAGAGTGGGGGGAGCAGTACGTC. The chain recombines TRBV7-9 with TRBJ2-7; perhaps D is TRBD1 or TRBD2 (5 bases each). Germline CDR1 is SEHNR and CDR2 is FQNEAQ (reference sequence). V was clipped by 5 bases and J by 7 bases, with 12 bases between them. The CDR3 runs to 12 residues.

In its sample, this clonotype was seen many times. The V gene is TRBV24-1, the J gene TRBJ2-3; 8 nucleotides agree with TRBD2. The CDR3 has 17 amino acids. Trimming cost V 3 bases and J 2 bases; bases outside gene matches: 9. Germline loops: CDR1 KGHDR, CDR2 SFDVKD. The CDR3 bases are TGTGCCACCAGTGATCCAAGAGCGGGAGCCCTCACAGATACGCAGTATTTT. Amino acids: CATSDPRAGALTDTQYF.

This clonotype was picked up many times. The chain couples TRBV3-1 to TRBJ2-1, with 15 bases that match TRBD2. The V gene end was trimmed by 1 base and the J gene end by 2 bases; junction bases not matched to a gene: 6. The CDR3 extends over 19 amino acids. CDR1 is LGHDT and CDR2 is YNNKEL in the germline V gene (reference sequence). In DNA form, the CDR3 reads TGTGCCAGCAGCCAAGCGGGGACTAGCGGGAGGTTCACCTACAATGAGCAGTTCTTC. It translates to CASSQAGTSGRFTYNEQFF.

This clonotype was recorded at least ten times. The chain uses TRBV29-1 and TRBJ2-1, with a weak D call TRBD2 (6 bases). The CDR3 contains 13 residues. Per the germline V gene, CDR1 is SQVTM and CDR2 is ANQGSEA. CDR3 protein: CSHSGPSYNEQFF. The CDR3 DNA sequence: TGCAGTCATAGCGGCCCTTCCTACAATGAGCAGTTCTTC.

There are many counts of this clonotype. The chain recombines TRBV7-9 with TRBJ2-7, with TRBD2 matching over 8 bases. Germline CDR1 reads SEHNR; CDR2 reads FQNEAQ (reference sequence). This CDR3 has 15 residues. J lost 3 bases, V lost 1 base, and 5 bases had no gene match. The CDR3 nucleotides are TGTGCCAGCAGCTTAGTTGGTAGCGGGAACTACGAGCAGTACTTC. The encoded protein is CASSLVGSGNYEQYF.

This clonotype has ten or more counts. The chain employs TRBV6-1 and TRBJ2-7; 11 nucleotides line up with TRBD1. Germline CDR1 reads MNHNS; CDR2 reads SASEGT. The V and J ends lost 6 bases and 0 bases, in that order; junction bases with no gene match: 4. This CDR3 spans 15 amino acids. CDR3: CASRRGTGGSYEQYV. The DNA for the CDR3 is TGTGCCAGCAGACGCGGGACAGGGGGCTCCTACGAGCAGTACGTC.

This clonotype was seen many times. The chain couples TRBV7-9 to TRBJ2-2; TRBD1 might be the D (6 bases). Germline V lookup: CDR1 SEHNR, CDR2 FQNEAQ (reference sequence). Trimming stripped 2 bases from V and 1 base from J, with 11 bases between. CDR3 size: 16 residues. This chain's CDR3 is CASSLSPDRNTGELFF. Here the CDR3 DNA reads TGTGCCAGCAGCTTATCCCCGGACAGGAACACCGGGGAGCTGTTTTTT.

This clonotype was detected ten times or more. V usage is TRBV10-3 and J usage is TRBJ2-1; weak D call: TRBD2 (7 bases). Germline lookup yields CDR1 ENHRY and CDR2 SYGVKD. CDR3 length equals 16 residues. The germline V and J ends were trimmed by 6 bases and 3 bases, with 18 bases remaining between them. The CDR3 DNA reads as TGTGCCATCAGGGGGGGGGAAGGGGGACACTACAATGAGCAGTTCTTC. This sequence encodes CAIRGGEGGHYNEQFF.

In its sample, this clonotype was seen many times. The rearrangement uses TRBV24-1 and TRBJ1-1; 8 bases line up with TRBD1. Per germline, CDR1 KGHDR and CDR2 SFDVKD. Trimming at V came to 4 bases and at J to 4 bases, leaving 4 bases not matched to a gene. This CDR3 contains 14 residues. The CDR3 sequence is CATSETGGTTEAFF. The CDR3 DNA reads TGTGCCACCAGTGAAACAGGGGGGACCACTGAAGCTTTCTTT.

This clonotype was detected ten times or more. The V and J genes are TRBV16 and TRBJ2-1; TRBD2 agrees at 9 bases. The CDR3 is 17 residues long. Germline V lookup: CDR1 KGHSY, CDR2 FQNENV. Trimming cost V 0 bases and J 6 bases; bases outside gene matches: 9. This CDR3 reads CASSQSPPAGGPNEQFF. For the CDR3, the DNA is TGTGCCAGCAGCCAATCTCCCCCTGCGGGAGGGCCCAATGAGCAGTTCTTC.